This T cell receptor beta chain was recovered during a study of blood T cell repertoires in COVID-19. Across the whole study: From T cells, B-cell-depleted T cells, or PBMCs came the material, which was cDNA or gDNA.

The CDR3 sequence is 17 residues long. Germline CDR1 and CDR2: SGHNT and YENEEA. V lost 3 bases to trimming and J lost 3 bases; unmatched junction nucleotides: 10. Study processing details: Reference gene primer amplification yielded estimated nucleated cell counts. Here immunoSEQ multiplex PCR was the method, and the copy in TCRdb shows in-frame clones only, minus some. V and J calls and clone size follow that table, whereas D and trimming were derived from the DNA. The repertoire holds roughly 130,000 clones, 70% to 90% seen once, with roughly 4.7% in the top ten. The sequencing input was peripheral blood. V is TRBV11-3 and J is TRBJ1-5; 8 bases map to TRBD1. The sequence was collected from a man aged 40-49 years with acute or convalescent COVID-19. CDR3 nucleotide sequence: TGTGCCAGCAGCTTGTGGGACAGGCGAACCCACAATCAGCCCCAGCATTTT. Translation: CASSLWDRRTHNQPQHF.